Sequencing of this TCR beta chain was carried out in a study of blood T cell repertoires in COVID-19. This table comes from immunoSEQ multiplex PCR, and its TCRdb copy is limited to in-frame clones, with some not included. The sample carries around 300,000 clones, about 87% recorded once. The sample holds a few counts of this clone. The CDR3 extends over 13 amino acids. The germline V gene has CDR1 SQVTM and CDR2 ANQGSEA. The chain has TRBV29-1 and TRBJ1-1; D gene ambiguous. This sequence originates from a woman aged 30 to 39 with COVID-19, enrolled during active disease. The sample was peripheral blood. Written as DNA, the CDR3 is TGCAGTGGTAAAGGGAGGGAGGACACTGAAGCTTTCTTT. As protein: CSGKGREDTEAFF. Based on the CDR3 plus reference TRBV29-1 and TRBJ1-1, the full variable domain is SAVISQKPSRDICQRGTSLTIQCQVDSQVTMMFWYRQQPGQSLTLIATANQGSEATYESGFVIDKFPISRPNLTFSTLTVSNMSPEDSSIYLCSGKGREDTEAFFGQGTRLTVV.